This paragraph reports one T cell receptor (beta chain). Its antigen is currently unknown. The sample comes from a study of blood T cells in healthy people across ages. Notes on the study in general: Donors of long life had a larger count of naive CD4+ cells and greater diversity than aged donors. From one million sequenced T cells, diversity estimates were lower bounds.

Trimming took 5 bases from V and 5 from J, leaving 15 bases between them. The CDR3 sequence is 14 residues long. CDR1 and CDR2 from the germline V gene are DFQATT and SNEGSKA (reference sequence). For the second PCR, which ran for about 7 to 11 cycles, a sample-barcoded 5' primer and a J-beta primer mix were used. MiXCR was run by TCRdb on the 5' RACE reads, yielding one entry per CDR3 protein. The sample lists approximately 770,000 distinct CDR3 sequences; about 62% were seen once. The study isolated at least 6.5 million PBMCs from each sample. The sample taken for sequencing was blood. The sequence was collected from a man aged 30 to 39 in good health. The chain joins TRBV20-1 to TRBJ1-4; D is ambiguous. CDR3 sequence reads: CSAFRPGQNEKLFF. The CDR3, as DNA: TGCAGTGCTTTTCGACCCGGGCAGAATGAAAAACTGTTTTTT.